Following are 19 T cell receptor beta chains from one sample sequenced in a study of T cell responses to AZD1222 COVID-19 vaccine. Libraries were prepared by immunoSEQ multiplex PCR; TCRdb keeps only in-frame clonotypes and omits some of them. The data contain some 200,000 clones, about nine tenths of them singletons. The source material was peripheral blood, sampled on day 0 of AZD1222 vaccination. The receptors were sampled from an adult in good health.

CDR3 sequence: CASSPTLTGTVTGELFF. The CDR3 DNA sequence: TGTGCCAGCAGCCCAACATTGACAGGGACGGTTACCGGGGAGCTGTTTTTT. This rearrangement joins TRBV7-9 to TRBJ2-2; TRBD1 agrees at 7 bases. V lost 5 bases to trimming and J lost 5 bases; unmatched junction nucleotides: 14. The CDR3 has 17 residues. The germline gives CDR1 SEHNR, CDR2 FQNEAQ (reference sequence).

CDR3 protein: CASSQDAGGPGEQFF. CDR3 in DNA: TGTGCCAGCAGCCAAGACGCGGGGGGGCCGGGTGAGCAGTTCTTC. The genes are TRBV3-1 (or the pseudogene TRBV3-2) and TRBJ2-1; 9 nucleotides align to TRBD2. The CDR3 runs to 15 residues. The germline V gene has CDR1 LGHDT and CDR2 YNNKEL (reference sequence). J lost 9 bases, V lost 0 bases, and 6 bases had no gene match.

CDR3 coding DNA: TGTGCCAGCAGCTTACTAGGGACAGGGGGCGAGACCCAGTACTTC. Translated: CASSLLGTGGETQYF. The chain carries TRBV5-4 and TRBJ2-5; 12 bases are shared with TRBD1. The trim removed 2 bases at V and 5 bases at J, leaving 4 bases unmatched. The CDR3 contains 15 residues. The germline gives CDR1 SGHNT, CDR2 YYREEE (reference sequence).

The rearrangement joins TRBV27 to TRBJ1-5, with TRBD1 as a possible D gene (5 bases). V shed 5 bases and J shed 0 bases, with 14 bases lying between them. In germline, CDR1 is MNHEY, CDR2 SMNVEV (reference sequence). This CDR3 spans 16 amino acids. The CDR3 sequence is CASSPRQQHSNQPQHF. For the CDR3, the DNA is TGTGCCAGCAGTCCCCGACAGCAACATAGCAATCAGCCCCAGCATTTT.

This rearrangement joins TRBV5-1 to TRBJ1-1; 7 nucleotides match TRBD1. J lost 0 bases, V lost 4 bases, and 3 bases had no gene match. This CDR3 is built from 14 residues. In germline, CDR1 is SGHRS, CDR2 YFSETQ. CDR3 residues: CASSKGQMNTEAFF. In nucleotides, the CDR3 is TGCGCCAGCAGCAAGGGACAGATGAACACTGAAGCTTTCTTT.

This clone was observed once. V usage is TRBV5-1 and J usage is TRBJ1-1; D remains ambiguous. V lost 2 bases and J lost 6, with 11 bases in between. Germline lookup yields CDR1 SGHRS and CDR2 YFSETQ. This CDR3 is 13 amino acids long. The CDR3 DNA is TGCGCCAGCAGCTTCGAGTGGGGAGCTGAAGCTTTCTTT. Its protein product is CASSFEWGAEAFF. The full variable domain, its missing parts supplied by reference TRBV5-1 and TRBJ1-1, is KAGVTQTPRYLIKTRGQQVTLSCSPISGHRSVSWYQQTPGQGLQFLFEYFSETQRNKGNFPGRFSGRQFSNSRSEMNVSTLELGDSALYLCASSFEWGAEAFFGQGTRLTVV.

The J gene is TRBJ2-2, the V gene TRBV9; D unresolved. This CDR3 is 12 amino acids long. CDR1 SGDLS and CDR2 YYNGEE come from the germline V gene. Deletions cut 2 bases from V and 6 bases from J, with 5 bases between. For the CDR3, the DNA is TGTGCCAGCAGCGTTTCCTCCGGGGAGCTGTTTTTT. It is translated as CASSVSSGELFF. The full variable domain, in which reference TRBV9 and TRBJ2-2 provide the parts outside the CDR3, is DSGVTQTPKHLITATGQRVTLRCSPRSGDLSVYWYQQSLDQGLQFLIQYYNGEERAKGNILERFSAQQFPDLHSELNLSSLELGDSALYFCASSVSSGELFFGEGSRLTVL.

V gene TRBV5-1 combines with J gene TRBJ1-5; 11 positions agree with TRBD1. This CDR3 is 16 amino acids long. Germline CDR1 and CDR2: SGHRS and YFSETQ. The ends lost 4 bases at V and 3 bases at J; junction bases unmatched: 6. CDR3 sequence reads: CASSPGTGGPNQPQHF. The CDR3 DNA reads TGCGCCAGCAGCCCCGGGACAGGGGGACCCAATCAGCCCCAGCATTTT.

This clone has a single count. The chain is built from TRBV5-1 and TRBJ2-7, with D perhaps matching TRBD2 (6 bases). This CDR3 has 15 amino acids. With 1 base removed from V and 4 bases from J, the gap between germline ends came to 15 bases. The germline V gene encodes CDR1 SGHRS and CDR2 YFSETQ. CDR3 nucleotides: TGCGCCAGCAGCTTGTTTCTGGGGGAGGCGTACGAGCAGTACTTC. Translation: CASSLFLGEAYEQYF.

The table lists this clone with a count of one. The V and J genes are TRBV19 and TRBJ1-2, with a possible D match to TRBD1 (6 bases). The germline V and J ends were trimmed by 3 bases and 4 bases, with 21 bases remaining between them. CDR1 and CDR2 (germline): LNHDA, SQIVND (reference sequence). The CDR3 loop spans 17 amino acids. The CDR3 coding sequence is TGTGCCAGTAGTATGGAGGACGTCGCCAGGGGCATCTATGGCTACACCTTC. Protein sequence: CASSMEDVARGIYGYTF.

The chain joins TRBV29-1 to TRBJ2-7, with D tentatively TRBD1 or TRBD2 (5 bases each). Germline V lookup: CDR1 SQVTM, CDR2 ANQGSEA. The length of the CDR3 is 14 residues. Trimming removed 3 bases from V and 6 bases from J, with 18 bases in between. This CDR3 reads CSVEGQRATGEQYF. CDR3 coding DNA: TGCAGCGTTGAGGGGCAGAGGGCTACTGGCGAGCAGTACTTC.

This chain uses TRBV6-2 or TRBV6-3 with TRBJ2-7; D unresolved. Germline-derived CDR1 and CDR2 are MNHEY and SVGEGT. The length of the CDR3 is 15 residues. V lost 2 bases, J lost 0 bases, and 11 bases lay in between. This CDR3 is CASSYLSLSSYEQYF. DNA of the CDR3: TGTGCCAGCAGTTACCTTAGCTTGAGCTCCTACGAGCAGTACTTC.

The CDR3 DNA sequence: TGTGCCAGCAGTTTATTGATTTCTAGTATGAATGGGTGCGAGCAGTACTTC. Residues: CASSLLISSMNGCEQYF. The V gene is TRBV27, the J gene TRBJ2-7; D remains ambiguous. Germline CDR1 is MNHEY and CDR2 is SMNVEV (reference sequence). The CDR3 contains 17 residues. Trimming shortened V by 1 base and J by 6 bases, and 22 bases separated the two germline ends.

The chain is built from TRBV6-5 and TRBJ1-1, with D tentatively TRBD1 (5 bases). The CDR3 contains 14 residues. Germline lookup yields CDR1 MNHEY and CDR2 SVGAGI. V was shortened by 7 bases and J by 3 bases, with 15 bases between the two germline ends. Written as DNA, the CDR3 is TGTGCCAGCACCAAGGGGCCTTACGACACTGAAGCTTTCTTT. Protein product: CASTKGPYDTEAFF.

The genes are TRBV2 and TRBJ1-6, with 9 bases aligning to TRBD1. The trim removed 9 bases at V and 3 bases at J, leaving 3 bases unmatched. The CDR3 extends over 14 amino acids. The V gene's germline CDR1 is SNHLY and CDR2 FYNNEI. CDR3 nucleotides: TGTGCCAGTCGGACAGGGGACTATAATTCACCCCTCCACTTT. Translated, it gives CASRTGDYNSPLHF.

The chain is built from TRBV5-1 and TRBJ1-4; no definite D call. The CDR3 has 14 amino acids. CDR1 SGHRS and CDR2 YFSETQ come from the germline V gene. V lost 5 bases to trimming and J lost 0 bases, with 8 bases between them. In nucleotides, the CDR3 is TGCGCCAGCAGTCGGGCAGCAACTAATGAAAAACTGTTTTTT. Encoded protein: CASSRAATNEKLFF.

J is TRBJ2-5 and V is TRBV27; D is perhaps TRBD2 (5 bases). V was clipped by 2 bases and J by 7 bases, with 20 bases between them. Germline-derived CDR1 and CDR2 are MNHEY and SMNVEV (reference sequence). The CDR3 has 16 amino acids. Here the CDR3 reads CASSLGPEFQRVTQYF. The CDR3 DNA sequence: TGTGCCAGCAGTTTAGGCCCGGAATTTCAGAGGGTGACCCAGTACTTC.

The chain has TRBV7-3 and TRBJ2-7; 7 nucleotides align to TRBD1. J gave up 6 bases and V 5 bases, and 7 bases lay outside the gene matches. From germline, CDR1 is SGHTA and CDR2 FQGTGA. The CDR3 extends over 13 amino acids. CDR3 region: CASSRQGGREQYF. The CDR3 coding sequence is TGTGCCAGCAGCCGACAGGGTGGTCGCGAGCAGTACTTC.

V and J are TRBV7-2 and TRBJ2-7, with D possibly TRBD1 on 5 matching bases. CDR1 and CDR2 from the germline V gene are SGHTA and FQGNSA. V shed 2 bases and J shed 3 bases, with 8 bases lying between them. The CDR3 loop spans 13 amino acids. DNA of the CDR3: TGTGCCAGCAGCTTATTCGACAGCTACGAGCAGTACTTC. It yields the protein CASSLFDSYEQYF.